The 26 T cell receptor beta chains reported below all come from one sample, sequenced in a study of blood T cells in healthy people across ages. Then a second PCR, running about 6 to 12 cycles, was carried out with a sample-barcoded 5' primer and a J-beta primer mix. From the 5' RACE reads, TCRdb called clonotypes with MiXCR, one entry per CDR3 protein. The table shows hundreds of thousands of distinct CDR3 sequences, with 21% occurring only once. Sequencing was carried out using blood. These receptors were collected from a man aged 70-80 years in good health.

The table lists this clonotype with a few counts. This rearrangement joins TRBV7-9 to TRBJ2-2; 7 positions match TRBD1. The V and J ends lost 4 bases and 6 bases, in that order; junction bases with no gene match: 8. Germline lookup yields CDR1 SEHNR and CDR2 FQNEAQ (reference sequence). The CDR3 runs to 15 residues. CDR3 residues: CASSSQGEWAGELFF. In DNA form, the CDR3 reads TGTGCCAGCAGCTCGCAGGGGGAGTGGGCCGGGGAGCTGTTTTTT.

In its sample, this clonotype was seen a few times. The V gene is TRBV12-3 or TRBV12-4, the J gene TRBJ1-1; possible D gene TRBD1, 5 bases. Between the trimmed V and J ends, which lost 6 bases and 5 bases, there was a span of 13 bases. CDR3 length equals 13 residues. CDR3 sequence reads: CASSLGGRTEAFF. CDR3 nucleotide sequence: TGTGCCAGCAGCTTGGGGGGTAGGACTGAAGCTTTCTTT.

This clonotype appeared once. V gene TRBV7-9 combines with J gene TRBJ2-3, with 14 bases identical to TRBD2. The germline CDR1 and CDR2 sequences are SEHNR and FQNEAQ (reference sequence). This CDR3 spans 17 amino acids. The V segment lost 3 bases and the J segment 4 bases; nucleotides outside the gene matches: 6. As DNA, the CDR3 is TGTGCCAGCAGCTTCGAGACTAGCGGGAGGGTTGCAGATACGCAGTATTTT. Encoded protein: CASSFETSGRVADTQYF.

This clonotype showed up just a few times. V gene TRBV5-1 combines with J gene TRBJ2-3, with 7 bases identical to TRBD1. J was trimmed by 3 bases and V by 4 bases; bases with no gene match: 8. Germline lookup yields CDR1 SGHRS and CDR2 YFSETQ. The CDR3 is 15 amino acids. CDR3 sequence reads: CASSEATGSTDTQYF. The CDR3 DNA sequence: TGCGCCAGCAGCGAAGCGACAGGGTCTACAGATACGCAGTATTTT.

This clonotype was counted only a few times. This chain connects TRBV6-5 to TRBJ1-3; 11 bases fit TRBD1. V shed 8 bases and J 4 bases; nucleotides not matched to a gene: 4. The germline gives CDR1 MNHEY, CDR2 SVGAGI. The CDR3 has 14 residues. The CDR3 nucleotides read TGTGCCAGCGGACAGGGGGCGCGAGGAAACACCATATATTTT. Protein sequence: CASGQGARGNTIYF.

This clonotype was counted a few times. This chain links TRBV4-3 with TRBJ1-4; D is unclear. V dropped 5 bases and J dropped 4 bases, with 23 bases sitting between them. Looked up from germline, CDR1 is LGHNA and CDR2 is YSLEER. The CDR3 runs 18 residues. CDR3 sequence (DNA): TGCGCCAGCAGCAGAGCGGGGAACAGACCGCAAAGTAATGAAAAACTGTTTTTT. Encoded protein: CASSRAGNRPQSNEKLFF.

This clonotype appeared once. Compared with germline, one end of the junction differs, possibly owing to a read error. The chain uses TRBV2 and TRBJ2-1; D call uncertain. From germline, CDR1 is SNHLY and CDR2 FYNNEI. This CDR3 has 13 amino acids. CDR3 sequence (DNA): TGTGCCAGCAGTGAGAACTCCTACGATGAGCAGTTCTTC. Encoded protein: CASSENSYDEQFF.

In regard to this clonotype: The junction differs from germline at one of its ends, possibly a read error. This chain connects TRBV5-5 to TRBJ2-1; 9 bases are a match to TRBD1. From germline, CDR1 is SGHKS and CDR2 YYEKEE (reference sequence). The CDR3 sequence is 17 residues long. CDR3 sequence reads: CASSSPRTGGSYNEQLF. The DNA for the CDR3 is TGTGCCAGCAGCTCGCCAAGAACAGGGGGCTCCTACAATGAGCAGCTCTTC.

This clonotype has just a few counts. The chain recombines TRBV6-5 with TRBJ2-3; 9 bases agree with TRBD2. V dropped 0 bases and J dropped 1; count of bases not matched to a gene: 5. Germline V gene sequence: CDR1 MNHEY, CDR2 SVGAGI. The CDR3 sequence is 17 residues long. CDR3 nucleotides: TGTGCCAGCAGTTACTCGGGGATAGCGGGGGGCACAGATACGCAGTATTTT. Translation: CASSYSGIAGGTDTQYF.

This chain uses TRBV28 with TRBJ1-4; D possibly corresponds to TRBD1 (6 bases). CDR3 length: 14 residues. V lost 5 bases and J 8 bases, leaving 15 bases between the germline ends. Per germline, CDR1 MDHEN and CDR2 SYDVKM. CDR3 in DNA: TGTGCCAGCAGTGGATTAGGGGGTGGCGAAAAACTGTTTTTT. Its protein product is CASSGLGGGEKLFF.

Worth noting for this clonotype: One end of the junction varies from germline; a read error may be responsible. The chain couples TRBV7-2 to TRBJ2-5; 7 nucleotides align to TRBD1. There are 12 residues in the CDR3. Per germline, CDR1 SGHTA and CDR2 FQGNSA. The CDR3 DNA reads TGTGCCTGCAGCGATCCTACAGGGGCTAGGTACTTC. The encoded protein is CACSDPTGARYF.

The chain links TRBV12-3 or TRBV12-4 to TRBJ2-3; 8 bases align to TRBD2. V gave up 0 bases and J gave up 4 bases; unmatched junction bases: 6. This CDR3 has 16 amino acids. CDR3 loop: CASSLARREVPDTQYF. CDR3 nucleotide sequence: TGTGCCAGCAGTTTAGCGCGGCGGGAGGTCCCAGATACGCAGTATTTT.

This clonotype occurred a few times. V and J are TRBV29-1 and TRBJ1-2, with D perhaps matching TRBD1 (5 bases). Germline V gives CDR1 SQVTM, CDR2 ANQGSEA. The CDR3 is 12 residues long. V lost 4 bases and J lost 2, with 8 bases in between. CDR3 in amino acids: CSVGGDNYGYTF. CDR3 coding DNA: TGCAGCGTTGGAGGGGACAACTATGGCTACACCTTC.

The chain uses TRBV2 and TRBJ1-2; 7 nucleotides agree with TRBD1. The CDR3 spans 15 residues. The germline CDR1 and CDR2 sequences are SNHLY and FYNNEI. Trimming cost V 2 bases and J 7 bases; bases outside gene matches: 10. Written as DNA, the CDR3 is TGTGCCAGCAGTGAAATGAGGTTCGACAGGGCTGGCTACACCTTC. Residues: CASSEMRFDRAGYTF.

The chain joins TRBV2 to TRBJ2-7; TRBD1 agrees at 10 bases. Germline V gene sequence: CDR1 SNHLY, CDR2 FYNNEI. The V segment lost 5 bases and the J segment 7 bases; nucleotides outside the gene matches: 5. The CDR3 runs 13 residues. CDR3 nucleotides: TGTGCCAGCAGTCGGCGGACAGGGGGAGAGCAGTACTTC. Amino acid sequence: CASSRRTGGEQYF. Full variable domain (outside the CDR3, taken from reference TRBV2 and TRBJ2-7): EPEVTQTPSHQVTQMGQEVILRCVPISNHLYFYWYRQILGQKVEFLVSFYNNEISEKSEIFDDQFSVERPDGSNFTLKIRSTKLEDSAMYFCASSRRTGGEQYFGPGTRLTVT.

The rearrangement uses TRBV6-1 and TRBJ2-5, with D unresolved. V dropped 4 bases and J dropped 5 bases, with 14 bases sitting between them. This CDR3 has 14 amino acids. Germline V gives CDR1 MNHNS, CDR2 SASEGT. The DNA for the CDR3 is TGTGCCAGCAGTGGACGTTCGCTCGGCGAGACCCAGTACTTC. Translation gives CASSGRSLGETQYF.

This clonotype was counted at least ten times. In nucleotides, the CDR3 is TGCGCCAGCAGCTTGGGGTCCATCACAGATACGCAGTATTTT. The encoded protein is CASSLGSITDTQYF. V gene TRBV5-1 combines with J gene TRBJ2-3; D unresolved. Trimming stripped 0 bases from V and 2 bases from J, with 7 bases between. The CDR3 runs 14 residues. CDR1 and CDR2 (germline): SGHRS, YFSETQ.

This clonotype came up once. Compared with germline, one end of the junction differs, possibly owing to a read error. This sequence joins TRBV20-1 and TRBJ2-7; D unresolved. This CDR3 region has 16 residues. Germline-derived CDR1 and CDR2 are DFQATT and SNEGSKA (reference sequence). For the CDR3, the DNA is TGCAGTGCTGGAGACAATTTAATTACAGCTTCCTACGAGCAGTACTTC. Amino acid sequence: CSAGDNLITASYEQYF.

The CDR3 DNA reads TGCAGTGCTAGTAATTCTCCCGACTCCTACAATGAGCAGTTCTTC. This codes for CSASNSPDSYNEQFF. The chain has TRBV20-1 and TRBJ2-1; D remains unclear. Germline V lookup: CDR1 DFQATT, CDR2 SNEGSKA (reference sequence). Trimming took off 3 bases at V and 0 bases at J, with 12 bases between the two ends. This CDR3 is 15 amino acids long.

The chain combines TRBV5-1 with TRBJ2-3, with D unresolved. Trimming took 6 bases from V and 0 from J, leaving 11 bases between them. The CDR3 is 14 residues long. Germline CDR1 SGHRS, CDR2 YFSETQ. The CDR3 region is CASNSAVSTDTQYF. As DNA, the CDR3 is TGCGCCAGCAATAGTGCAGTTAGCACAGATACGCAGTATTTT.

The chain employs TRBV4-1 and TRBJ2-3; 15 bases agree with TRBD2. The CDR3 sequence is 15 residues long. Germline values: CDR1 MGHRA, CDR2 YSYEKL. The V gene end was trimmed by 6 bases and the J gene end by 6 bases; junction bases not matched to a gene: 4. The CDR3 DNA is TGCGCCAGCAGTCGGACTAGCGGGAGGGTCGATACGCAGTATTTT. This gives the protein CASSRTSGRVDTQYF.

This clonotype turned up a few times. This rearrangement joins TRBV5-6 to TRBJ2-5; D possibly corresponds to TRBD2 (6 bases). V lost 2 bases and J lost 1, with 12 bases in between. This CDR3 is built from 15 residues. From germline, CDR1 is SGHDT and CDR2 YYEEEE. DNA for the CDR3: TGTGCCAGCAGCTTCGTTCCGGGGGTCCAAGAGACCCAGTACTTC. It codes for CASSFVPGVQETQYF.

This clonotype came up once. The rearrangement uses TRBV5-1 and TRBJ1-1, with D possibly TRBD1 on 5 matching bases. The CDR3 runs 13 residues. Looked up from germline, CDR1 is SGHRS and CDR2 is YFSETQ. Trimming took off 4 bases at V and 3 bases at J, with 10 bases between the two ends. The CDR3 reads CASSAGRDTEAFF. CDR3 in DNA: TGCGCCAGCAGCGCAGGCAGGGACACTGAAGCTTTCTTT.

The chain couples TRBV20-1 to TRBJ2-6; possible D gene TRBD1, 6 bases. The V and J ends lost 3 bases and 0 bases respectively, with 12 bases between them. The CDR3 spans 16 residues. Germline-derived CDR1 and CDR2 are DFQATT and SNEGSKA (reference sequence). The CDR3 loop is CSASQTGSSGANVLTF. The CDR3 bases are TGCAGTGCTAGTCAGACAGGCAGCTCTGGGGCCAACGTCCTGACTTTC.

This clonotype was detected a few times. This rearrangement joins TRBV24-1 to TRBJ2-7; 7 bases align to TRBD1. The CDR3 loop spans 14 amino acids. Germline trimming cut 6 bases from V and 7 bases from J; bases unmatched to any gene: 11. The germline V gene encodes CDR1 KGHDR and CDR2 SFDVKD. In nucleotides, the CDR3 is TGTGCCACCAGTTCCGGGACAGCCCCTCGGGAGCAGTACTTC. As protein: CATSSGTAPREQYF.

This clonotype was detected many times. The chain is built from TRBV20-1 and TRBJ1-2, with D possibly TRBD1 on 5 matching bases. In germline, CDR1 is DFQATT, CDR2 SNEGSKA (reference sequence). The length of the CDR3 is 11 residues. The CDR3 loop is CSTWGDYGYTF. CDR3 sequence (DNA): TGCAGCACGTGGGGGGACTATGGCTACACCTTC.